The 8 T cell receptor beta chains below all came from one sample that was sequenced in a study of cytomegalovirus exposure and HLA in healthy donors. Produced via immunoSEQ multiplex PCR; TCRdb's table is partial and in-frame only. The repertoire holds some 150,000 clones, with roughly 89% as singletons. Source material: PBMCs. These receptors all stem from a man aged 18 to 30 in good health and CMV-seropositive.

V gene TRBV5-1 combines with J gene TRBJ1-1, with 8 positions matching TRBD1. After removal of 4 bases from V and 4 bases from J, the junction contained 3 bases not matched to a gene. The CDR3 runs to 13 residues. CDR1 is SGHRS, CDR2 YFSETQ, per germline. The CDR3 region has the DNA TGCGCCAGCAGCACAGGGGGGCCCACTGAAGCTTTCTTT. Translation gives CASSTGGPTEAFF.

CDR3 residues: CASSLSTGLDTEAFF. CDR3 DNA sequence: TGTGCCAGCAGCTTAAGTACAGGGTTGGACACTGAAGCTTTCTTT. This sequence joins TRBV7-6 and TRBJ1-1; D possibly corresponds to TRBD1 (6 bases). Germline assignment: CDR1 SGHVS and CDR2 FNYEAQ. V was clipped by 2 bases and J by 3 bases, with 13 bases between them. This CDR3 has 15 residues. The entire variable domain, with the rest obtained from reference TRBV7-6 and TRBJ1-1, is as follows: GAGVSQSPRYKVTKRGQDVALRCDPISGHVSLYWYRQALGQGPEFLTYFNYEAQQDKSGLPNDRFSAERPEGSISTLTIQRTEQRDSAMYRCASSLSTGLDTEAFFGQGTRLTVV.

The CDR3 loop reads CASSLVGTNTEAFF. The CDR3 DNA reads as TGTGCCAGCAGTTTAGTAGGGACAAACACTGAAGCTTTCTTT. The chain joins TRBV27 to TRBJ1-1, with D possibly matching TRBD1 (6 bases). Germline CDR1 is MNHEY and CDR2 is SMNVEV (reference sequence). V was pared by 2 bases and J by 2 bases, with 9 bases between. The CDR3 has 14 amino acids.

The rearrangement links TRBV19 to TRBJ1-2; 9 bases match TRBD1. From germline, CDR1 is LNHDA and CDR2 SQIVND (reference sequence). The CDR3 is 13 amino acids. V lost 5 bases and J lost 7; bases outside the gene matches: 5. This CDR3 is CASSPRDRAGYTF. In DNA, the CDR3 is TGTGCCAGTAGTCCCCGGGACAGGGCTGGCTACACCTTC. The full variable domain, its missing parts supplied by reference TRBV19 and TRBJ1-2, is DGGITQSPKYLFRKEGQNVTLSCEQNLNHDAMYWYRQDPGQGLRLIYYSQIVNDFQKGDIAEGYSVSREKKESFPLTVTSAQKNPTAFYLCASSPRDRAGYTFGSGTRLTVV.

The CDR3 nucleotides read TGTGCCAGCAGGCCTGGACAGATCGGGTACGAGCAGTACTTC. Its protein product is CASRPGQIGYEQYF. V is TRBV6-5 and J is TRBJ2-7, with TRBD1 as a possible D gene (6 bases). V was cut by 6 bases and J by 4 bases, with 16 bases left in between. The CDR3 runs 14 residues. CDR1 and CDR2 from the germline V gene are MNHEY and SVGAGI.

The chain links TRBV7-9 to TRBJ1-3; no clear D gene. In germline, CDR1 is SEHNR, CDR2 FQNEAQ (reference sequence). V gave up 6 bases and J gave up 2 bases, with 14 bases separating them. This CDR3 contains 15 residues. CDR3: CASSPRPTTGNTIYF. The CDR3 DNA reads as TGTGCCAGCAGTCCTAGGCCCACCACTGGAAACACCATATATTTT.

V and J are TRBV7-6 and TRBJ2-1; a possible D gene is TRBD1 (5 bases). V lost 0 bases to trimming and J lost 8 bases, with 11 bases between them. This CDR3 has 14 amino acids. Germline CDR1 and CDR2: SGHVS and FNYEAQ. As DNA, the CDR3 is TGTGCCAGCAGCTTAGCGTGGGGCAAGGATGAGCAGTTCTTC. Translated: CASSLAWGKDEQFF.

This clone was detected only once. DNA for the CDR3: TGCGCCAGCAGCACCGGGACTAGCGGGACCAATGAGCAGTTCTTC. Its protein product is CASSTGTSGTNEQFF. The genes are TRBV5-1 and TRBJ2-1, with 13 bases that match TRBD2. The CDR3 spans 15 residues. Germline V CDR1 and CDR2: SGHRS, YFSETQ. Losses at the gene ends were 4 bases for V and 6 bases for J; bases not matched to a gene: 4.